These T cell receptor beta chains were read from a single sample in a study of cytomegalovirus exposure and HLA in healthy donors. Libraries were prepared by immunoSEQ multiplex PCR; TCRdb keeps only in-frame clonotypes and omits some of them. The table lists over 65,000 clones, around three quarters of them singletons. Sequencing was carried out using PBMCs. These TCRs come from a man between 60 and 75 years old in good health and CMV-seropositive. Each CDR3 is given with its conserved first and last residue. The order of the fields is J gene, D gene, V gene, CDR3 protein, CDR3 DNA. A D gene is named only where the DNA matches it firmly.

J: TRBJ2-4
D: TRBD1
V: TRBV2
CDR3: CASIRDRGAKNIQYF
DNA: TGTGCCAGCATAAGGGACAGAGGGGCCAAAAACATTCAGTACTTC

J: TRBJ2-7
D: TRBD1
V: TRBV6-5
CDR3: CASRGQGSGSYEQYF
DNA: TGTGCCAGCAGGGGACAGGGGTCGGGCTCCTACGAGCAGTACTTC

J: TRBJ2-5
D: TRBD1
V: TRBV5-6
CDR3: CASSWGRGQGETQYF
DNA: TGTGCCAGCAGCTGGGGTAGGGGACAGGGAGAGACCCAGTACTTC

J: TRBJ2-2
D: TRBD1
V: TRBV11-2
CDR3: CASSLQGAGVTGELFF
DNA: TGTGCCAGCAGCCTACAGGGGGCAGGGGTCACCGGGGAGCTGTTTTTT

J: TRBJ2-1
D: -
V: TRBV4-1
CDR3: CASSQDSHNEQFF
DNA: TGCGCCAGCAGCCAAGATAGCCACAATGAGCAGTTCTTC

J: TRBJ2-1
D: -
V: TRBV14
CDR3: CASSQGRGTYNDEQFF
DNA: TGTGCCAGCAGCCAAGGTAGGGGCACCTACAATGATGAGCAGTTCTTC

J: TRBJ1-3
D: TRBD1
V: TRBV9
CDR3: CASSPRPRTGGNGNTIYF
DNA: TGTGCCAGCAGCCCTAGACCTCGGACAGGGGGTAATGGAAACACCATATATTTT

J: TRBJ1-1
D: -
V: TRBV11-2
CDR3: CASSLVDPGTEAFF
DNA: TGTGCCAGCAGCTTAGTTGATCCAGGGACTGAAGCTTTCTTT

J: TRBJ1-1
D: -
V: TRBV6-5
CDR3: CASSYSNRVTEAFF
DNA: TGTGCCAGCAGTTACTCGAACAGGGTAACTGAAGCTTTCTTT

J: TRBJ2-1
D: -
V: TRBV10-1
CDR3: CASSEGGGNEQFF
DNA: TGCGCCAGCAGTGAAGGGGGGGGCAATGAGCAGTTCTTC

J: TRBJ2-2
D: -
V: TRBV10-2
CDR3: CAIKRDTNTGELFF
DNA: TGCGCCATCAAGAGGGACACCAACACCGGGGAGCTGTTTTTT

J: TRBJ2-7
D: -
V: TRBV7-6
CDR3: CASSLHPGGQGSYEQYF
DNA: TGTGCCAGCAGCTTGCACCCCGGGGGGCAGGGATCCTACGAGCAGTACTTC